The present T cell receptor (beta chain) was sequenced within a study of blood T cell repertoires in COVID-19. At the level of the study: T cells, B-cell-depleted T cells, or PBMCs provided the cDNA or gDNA that served as material.

Looked up from germline, CDR1 is SGHTA and CDR2 is FQGTGA. CDR3 length: 15 residues. V was clipped by 4 bases and J by 12 bases; unmatched bases: 14. The cohort comprised adults aged about 18 to 90 years residing in about two dozen US areas. Assignments of participants to cohorts depended upon their own reported clinical history. Recovered participants had two consecutive negative NP/OP PCR tests, healthcare professional clearance, or symptom resolution. Libraries were prepared by immunoSEQ multiplex PCR; TCRdb keeps only in-frame clonotypes and omits some of them. The data show about 370,000 clones, 80% to 90% seen once.

Source material: PBMCs or T cells enriched from blood (not recorded which). The receptor was derived from a man aged 18 to 30 who had recovered from COVID-19. V is TRBV7-3 and J is TRBJ2-1, with 8 bases lining up with TRBD2. The CDR3 region is CASSWVAGGTEGQFF. The CDR3 region has the DNA TGTGCCAGCAGCTGGGTGGCGGGAGGAACAGAAGGGCAGTTCTTC.